The entry that follows covers one T cell receptor (beta chain) sequence. This sample was included in a study of blood T cell repertoires in COVID-19. Study background: The United States, Italy and Spain were the sources of the acute and convalescent COVID-19 samples. PBMCs, B-cell-depleted T cells, or T cells were the source of the cDNA or gDNA that made up the material.

Original methodology: Counts of nucleated cells, estimated from reference gene primer amplification, were obtained. Assay: immunoSEQ multiplex PCR; the TCRdb copy retains only in-frame clones and omits some. V and J calls plus clone size are reproduced from that table; the DNA served to infer D and trimming. The data hold 50,000 or so clones, with around nine tenths observed a single time. Between the trimmed V and J ends, which lost 1 base and 1 base, there was a span of 6 bases. This CDR3 has 14 residues. The V gene's germline CDR1 is SNHLY and CDR2 FYNNEI. The specimen sequenced was peripheral blood. This chain links TRBV2 with TRBJ2-3; D ambiguous. The receptor comes from a human donor in a cohort sampled during active COVID-19. The CDR3 here is CASSEGRGTDTQYF. CDR3 nucleotides: TGTGCCAGCAGTGAAGGTCGGGGCACAGATACGCAGTATTTT.